What follows is one TCR beta chain and its context. A second PCR, run for about 7 to 11 cycles, used a sample-barcoded 5' primer plus a J-beta primer mix. TCRdb re-derived calls from the 5' RACE reads in MiXCR, one entry per CDR3 protein. The sample shows around 650,000 distinct CDR3 sequences, 35% to 50% of them seen only once. These data are taken from a study of blood T cells in healthy people across ages. CDR3 length: 15 residues. With 0 bases removed from V and 4 bases from J, the gap between germline ends came to 10 bases. In germline, CDR1 is SGHAT, CDR2 FQNNGV. The chain combines TRBV11-2 with TRBJ2-1, with D tentatively TRBD2 (6 bases). Material for sequencing was blood. This sequence was found in an older man in good health. CDR3 nucleotides: TGTGCCAGCAGCTTAGACGGGGGTTTTTACAATGAGCAGTTCTTC. Translation: CASSLDGGFYNEQFF.